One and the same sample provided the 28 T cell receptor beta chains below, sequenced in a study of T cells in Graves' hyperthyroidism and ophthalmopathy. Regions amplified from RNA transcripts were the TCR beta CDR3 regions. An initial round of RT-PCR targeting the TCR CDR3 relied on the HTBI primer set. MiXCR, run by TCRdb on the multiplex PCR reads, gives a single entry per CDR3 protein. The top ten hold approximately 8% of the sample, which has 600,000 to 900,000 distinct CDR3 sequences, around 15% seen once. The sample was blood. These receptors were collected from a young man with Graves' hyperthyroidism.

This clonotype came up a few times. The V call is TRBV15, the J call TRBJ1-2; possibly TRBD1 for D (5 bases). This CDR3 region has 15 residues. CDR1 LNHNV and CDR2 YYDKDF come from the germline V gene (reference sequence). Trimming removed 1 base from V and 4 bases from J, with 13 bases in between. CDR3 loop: CATSRGTREAYGYTF. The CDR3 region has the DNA TGTGCCACCAGCAGAGGGACCAGGGAGGCCTATGGCTACACCTTC.

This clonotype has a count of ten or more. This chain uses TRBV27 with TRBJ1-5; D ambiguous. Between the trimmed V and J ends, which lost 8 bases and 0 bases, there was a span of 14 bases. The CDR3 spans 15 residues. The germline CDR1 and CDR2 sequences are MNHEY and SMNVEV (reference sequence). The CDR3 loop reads CASRKQPYSNQPQHF. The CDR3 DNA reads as TGTGCCAGCCGGAAACAGCCCTATAGCAATCAGCCCCAGCATTTT.

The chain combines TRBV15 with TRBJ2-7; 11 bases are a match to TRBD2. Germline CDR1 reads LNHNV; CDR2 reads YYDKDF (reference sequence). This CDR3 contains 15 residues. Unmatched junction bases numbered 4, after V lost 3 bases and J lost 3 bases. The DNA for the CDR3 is TGTGCCACCAGCAGGCAGACTAGCGGGAACTACGAGCAGTACTTC. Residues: CATSRQTSGNYEQYF.

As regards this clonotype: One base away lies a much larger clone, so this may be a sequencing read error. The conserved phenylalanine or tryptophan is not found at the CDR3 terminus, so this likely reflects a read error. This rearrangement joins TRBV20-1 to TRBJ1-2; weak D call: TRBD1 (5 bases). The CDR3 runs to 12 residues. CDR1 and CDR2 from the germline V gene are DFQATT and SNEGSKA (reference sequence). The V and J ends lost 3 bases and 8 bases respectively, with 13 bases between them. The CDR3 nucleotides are TGCAGTGCTAGGGAGGGGCCGGGCGGCTACACCCTC. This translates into CSAREGPGGYTL.

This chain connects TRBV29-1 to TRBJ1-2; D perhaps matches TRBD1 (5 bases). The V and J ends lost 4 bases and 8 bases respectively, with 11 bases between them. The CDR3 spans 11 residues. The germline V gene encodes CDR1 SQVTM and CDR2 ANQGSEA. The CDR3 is CSVATGPGYTF. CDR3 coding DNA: TGCAGCGTTGCAACAGGACCGGGCTACACCTTC. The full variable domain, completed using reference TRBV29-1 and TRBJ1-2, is SAVISQKPSRDICQRGTSLTIQCQVDSQVTMMFWYRQQPGQSLTLIATANQGSEATYESGFVIDKFPISRPNLTFSTLTVSNMSPEDSSIYLCSVATGPGYTFGSGTRLTVV.

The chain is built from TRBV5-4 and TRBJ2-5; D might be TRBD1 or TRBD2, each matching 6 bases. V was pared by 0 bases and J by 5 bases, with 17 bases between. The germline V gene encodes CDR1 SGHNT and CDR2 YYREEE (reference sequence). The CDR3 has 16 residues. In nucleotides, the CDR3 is TGTGCCAGCAGCTTGGGGGCGGCGGGACAAAGGGAGACCCAGTACTTC. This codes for CASSLGAAGQRETQYF.

The chain's CDR3 is CATSREGGRSQPQHF. CDR3 DNA sequence: TGTGCCACCAGCAGAGAGGGGGGAAGAAGTCAGCCCCAGCATTTT. The chain carries TRBV15 and TRBJ1-5; D may be TRBD1 (5 bases). This CDR3 is 15 amino acids long. From germline, CDR1 is LNHNV and CDR2 YYDKDF (reference sequence). Trimming removed 0 bases from V and 6 bases from J, with 12 bases in between. The full variable domain, with the rest looked up from reference TRBV15 and TRBJ1-5, is DAMVIQNPRYQVTQFGKPVTLSCSQTLNHNVMYWYQQKSSQAPKLLFHYYDKDFNNEADTPDNFQSRRPNTSFCFLDIRSPGLGDTAMYLCATSREGGRSQPQHFGDGTRLSIL.

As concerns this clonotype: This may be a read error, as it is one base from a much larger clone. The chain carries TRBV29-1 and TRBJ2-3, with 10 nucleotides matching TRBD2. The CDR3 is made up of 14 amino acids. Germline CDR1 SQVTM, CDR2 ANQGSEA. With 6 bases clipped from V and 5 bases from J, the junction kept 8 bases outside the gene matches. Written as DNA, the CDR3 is TGCAGCGTCAGGGGAATAGCGGGAGGAGATACGCAGTATTTT. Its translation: CSVRGIAGGDTQYF.

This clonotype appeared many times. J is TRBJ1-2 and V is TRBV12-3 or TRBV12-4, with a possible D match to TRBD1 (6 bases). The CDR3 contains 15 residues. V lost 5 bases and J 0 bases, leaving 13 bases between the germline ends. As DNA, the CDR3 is TGTGCCAGCAGTCCCCCTTGGACAGCTAACTATGGCTACACCTTC. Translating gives CASSPPWTANYGYTF.

CDR3 bases: TGTGCCAGCAGCCTCTCCGGGAGACCCCTCCAGAAACTGTTTTTT. This translates into CASSLSGRPLQKLFF. The rearrangement joins TRBV7-9 to TRBJ1-4; D not certain. V shed 5 bases and J shed 11 bases, with 21 bases lying between them. The CDR3 loop spans 15 amino acids. Per the germline V gene, CDR1 is SEHNR and CDR2 is FQNEAQ (reference sequence).

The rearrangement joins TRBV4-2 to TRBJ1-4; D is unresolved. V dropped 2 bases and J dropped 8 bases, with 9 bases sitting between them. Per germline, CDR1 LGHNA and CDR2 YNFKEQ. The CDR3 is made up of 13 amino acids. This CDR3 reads CASSQRVGEKLFF. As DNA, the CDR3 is TGTGCCAGCAGCCAAAGGGTAGGGGAAAAACTGTTTTTT.

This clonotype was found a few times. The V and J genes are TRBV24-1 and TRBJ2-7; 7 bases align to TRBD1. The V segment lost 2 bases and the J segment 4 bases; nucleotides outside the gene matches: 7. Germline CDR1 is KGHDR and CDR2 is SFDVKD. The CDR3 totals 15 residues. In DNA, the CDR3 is TGTGCCACCAGTGATTCCATGGGACAGCCTTACGAGCAGTACTTC. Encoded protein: CATSDSMGQPYEQYF.

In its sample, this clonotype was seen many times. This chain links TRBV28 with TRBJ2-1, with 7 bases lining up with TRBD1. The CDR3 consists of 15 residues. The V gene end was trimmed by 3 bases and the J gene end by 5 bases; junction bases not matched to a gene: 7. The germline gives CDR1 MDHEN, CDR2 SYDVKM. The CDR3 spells CASSLPLQGNNEQFF. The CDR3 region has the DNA TGTGCCAGCAGTTTGCCTTTACAGGGGAACAATGAGCAGTTCTTC.

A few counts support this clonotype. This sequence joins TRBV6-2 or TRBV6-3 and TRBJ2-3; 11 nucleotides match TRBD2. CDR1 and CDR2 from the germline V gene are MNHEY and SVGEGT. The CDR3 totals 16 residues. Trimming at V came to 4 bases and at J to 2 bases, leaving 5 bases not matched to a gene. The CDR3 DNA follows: TGTGCCAGCAGTTTACGACTAGCGGGACCCACAGATACGCAGTATTTT. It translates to CASSLRLAGPTDTQYF.

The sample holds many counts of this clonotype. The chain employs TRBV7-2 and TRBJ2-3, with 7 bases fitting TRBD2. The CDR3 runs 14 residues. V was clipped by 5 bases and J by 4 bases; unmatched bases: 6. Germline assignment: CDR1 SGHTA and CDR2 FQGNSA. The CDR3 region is CASSRPGGADTQYF. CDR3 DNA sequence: TGTGCCAGCAGCAGACCGGGAGGTGCAGATACGCAGTATTTT.

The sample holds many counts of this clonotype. As DNA, the CDR3 is TGTGCCAGCAGCCAAACTTCTCTAGCGGGAGGTCGCACAGATACGCAGTATTTT. Translation gives CASSQTSLAGGRTDTQYF. The V and J genes are TRBV12-3 or TRBV12-4 and TRBJ2-3; 11 nucleotides line up with TRBD2. The CDR3 has 18 residues. V was pared by 6 bases and J by 1 base, with 12 bases of the junction left unmatched.

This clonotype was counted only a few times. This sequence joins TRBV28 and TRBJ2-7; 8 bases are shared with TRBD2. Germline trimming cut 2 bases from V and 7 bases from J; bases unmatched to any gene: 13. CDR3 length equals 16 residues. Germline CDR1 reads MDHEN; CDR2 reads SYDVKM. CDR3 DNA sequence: TGTGCCAGCAGTTTACTAGCGGGCCATGAGAGGGGAGAGCAGTACTTC. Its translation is CASSLLAGHERGEQYF.

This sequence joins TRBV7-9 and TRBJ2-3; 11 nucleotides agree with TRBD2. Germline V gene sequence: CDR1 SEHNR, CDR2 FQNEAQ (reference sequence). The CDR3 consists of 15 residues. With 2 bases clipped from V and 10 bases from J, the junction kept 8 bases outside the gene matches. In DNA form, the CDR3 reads TGTGCCAGCAGCTTAAGGGGACTAGCGGTCCGATCGCAGTATTTT. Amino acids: CASSLRGLAVRSQYF.

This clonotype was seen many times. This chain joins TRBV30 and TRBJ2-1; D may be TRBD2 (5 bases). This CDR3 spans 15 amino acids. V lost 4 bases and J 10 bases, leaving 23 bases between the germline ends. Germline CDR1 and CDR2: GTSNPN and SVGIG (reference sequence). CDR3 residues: CAWTNPTNPSDEQFF. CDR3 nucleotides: TGTGCCTGGACAAATCCGACTAACCCATCAGACGAGCAGTTCTTC.

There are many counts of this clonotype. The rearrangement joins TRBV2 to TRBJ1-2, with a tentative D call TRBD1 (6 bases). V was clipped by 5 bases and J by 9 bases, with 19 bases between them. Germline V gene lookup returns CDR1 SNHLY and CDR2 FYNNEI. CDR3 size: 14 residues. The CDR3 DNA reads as TGTGCCAGCAGTCGGACAAGGGGGGAACTAAGCTACACCTTC. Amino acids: CASSRTRGELSYTF.

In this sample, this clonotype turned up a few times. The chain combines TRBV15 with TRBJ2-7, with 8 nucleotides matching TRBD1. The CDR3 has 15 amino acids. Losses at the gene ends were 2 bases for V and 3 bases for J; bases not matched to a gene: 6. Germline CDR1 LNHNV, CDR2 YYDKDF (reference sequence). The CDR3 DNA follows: TGTGCCACCAGCAGACCGGGACAGGCAATCTACGAGCAGTACTTC. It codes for CATSRPGQAIYEQYF.

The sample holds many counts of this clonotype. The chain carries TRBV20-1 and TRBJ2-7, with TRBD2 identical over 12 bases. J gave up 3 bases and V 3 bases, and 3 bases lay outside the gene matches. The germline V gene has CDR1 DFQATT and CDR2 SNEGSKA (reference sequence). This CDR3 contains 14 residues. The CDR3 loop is CSARASGRVYEQYF. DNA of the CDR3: TGCAGTGCTAGGGCTAGCGGGAGGGTCTACGAGCAGTACTTC.

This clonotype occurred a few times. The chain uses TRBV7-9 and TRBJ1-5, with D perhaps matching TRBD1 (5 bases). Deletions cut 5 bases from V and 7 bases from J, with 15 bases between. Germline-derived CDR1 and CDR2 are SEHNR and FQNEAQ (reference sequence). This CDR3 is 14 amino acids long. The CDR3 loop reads CASSQGMREQPQHF. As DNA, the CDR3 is TGTGCCAGCAGCCAGGGCATGCGGGAACAGCCCCAGCATTTT.

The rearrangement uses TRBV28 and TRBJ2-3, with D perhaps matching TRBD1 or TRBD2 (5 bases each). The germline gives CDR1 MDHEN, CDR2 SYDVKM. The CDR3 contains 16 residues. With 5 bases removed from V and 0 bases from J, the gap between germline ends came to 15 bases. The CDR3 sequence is CASSGLKGTSTDTQYF. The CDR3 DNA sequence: TGTGCCAGCAGTGGGCTGAAAGGGACGAGCACAGATACGCAGTATTTT.

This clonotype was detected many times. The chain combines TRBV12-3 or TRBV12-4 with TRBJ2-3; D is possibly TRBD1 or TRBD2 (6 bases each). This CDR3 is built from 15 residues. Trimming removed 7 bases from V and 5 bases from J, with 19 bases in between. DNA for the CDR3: TGTGCCAGCACTCCAGGGGCAGTGGGGGGAGATACGCAGTATTTT. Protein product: CASTPGAVGGDTQYF.

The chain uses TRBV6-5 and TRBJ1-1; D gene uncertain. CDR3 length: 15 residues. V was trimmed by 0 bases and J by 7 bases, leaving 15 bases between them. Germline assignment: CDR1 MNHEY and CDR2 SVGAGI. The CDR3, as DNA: TGTGCCAGCAGTTACTCGATTGACCCGGGCCGTGAAGCTTTCTTT. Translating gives CASSYSIDPGREAFF.

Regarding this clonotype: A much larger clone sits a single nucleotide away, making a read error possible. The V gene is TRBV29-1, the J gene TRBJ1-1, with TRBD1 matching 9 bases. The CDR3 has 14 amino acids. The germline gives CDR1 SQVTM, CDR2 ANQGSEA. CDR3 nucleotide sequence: TGCAGCGTTTCGGACAGGGGCCTGAACACTGAAGCTTACTTT. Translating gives CSVSDRGLNTEAYF.

CDR3 DNA: TGCAGTGCTACCCCGTCGGACAGGGGCTACGAGCAGTACTTC. Translation: CSATPSDRGYEQYF. The chain has TRBV20-1 and TRBJ2-7; 9 bases agree with TRBD1. Trimming removed 4 bases from V and 3 bases from J; junction bases left unmatched: 7. The germline CDR1 and CDR2 sequences are DFQATT and SNEGSKA (reference sequence). The CDR3 loop spans 14 amino acids.